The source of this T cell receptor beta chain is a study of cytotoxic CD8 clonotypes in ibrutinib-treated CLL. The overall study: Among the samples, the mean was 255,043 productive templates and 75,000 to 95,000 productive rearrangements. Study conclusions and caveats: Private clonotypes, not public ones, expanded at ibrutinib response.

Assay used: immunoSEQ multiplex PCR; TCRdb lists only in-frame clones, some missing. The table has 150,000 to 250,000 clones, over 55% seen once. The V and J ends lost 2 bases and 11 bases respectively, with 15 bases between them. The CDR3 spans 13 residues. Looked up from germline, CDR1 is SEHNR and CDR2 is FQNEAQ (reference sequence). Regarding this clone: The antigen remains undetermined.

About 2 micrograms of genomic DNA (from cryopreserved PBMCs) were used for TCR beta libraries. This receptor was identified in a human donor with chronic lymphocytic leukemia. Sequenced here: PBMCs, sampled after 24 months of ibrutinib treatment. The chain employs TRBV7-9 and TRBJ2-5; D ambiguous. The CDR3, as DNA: TGTGCCAGCAGCTTAAGTTCCGCGGCAGAGCAGTACTTC. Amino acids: CASSLSSAAEQYF.